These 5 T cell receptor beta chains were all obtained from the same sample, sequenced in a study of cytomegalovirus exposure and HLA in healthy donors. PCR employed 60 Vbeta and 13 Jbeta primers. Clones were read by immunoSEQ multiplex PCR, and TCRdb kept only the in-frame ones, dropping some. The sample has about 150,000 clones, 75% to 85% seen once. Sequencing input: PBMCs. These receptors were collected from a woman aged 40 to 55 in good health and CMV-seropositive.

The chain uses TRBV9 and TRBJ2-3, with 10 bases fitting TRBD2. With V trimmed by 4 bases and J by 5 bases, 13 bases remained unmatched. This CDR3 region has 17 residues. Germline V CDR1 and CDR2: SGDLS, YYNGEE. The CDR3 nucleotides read TGTGCCAGCAGCCTAGGTGGACTAGCGGAAACCAGAGATACGCAGTATTTT. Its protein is CASSLGGLAETRDTQYF.

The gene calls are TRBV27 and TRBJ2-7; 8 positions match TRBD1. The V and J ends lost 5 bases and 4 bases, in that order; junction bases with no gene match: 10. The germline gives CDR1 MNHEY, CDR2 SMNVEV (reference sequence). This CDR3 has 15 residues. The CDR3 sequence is CASSPSDRVKYEQYF. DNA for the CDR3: TGTGCCAGCAGTCCCTCGGACAGGGTCAAGTACGAGCAGTACTTC.

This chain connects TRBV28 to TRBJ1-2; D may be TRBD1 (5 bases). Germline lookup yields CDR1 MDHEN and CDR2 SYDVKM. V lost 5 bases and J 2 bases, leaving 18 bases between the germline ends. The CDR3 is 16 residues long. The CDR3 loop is CASSPRGEGGNYGYTF. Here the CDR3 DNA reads TGTGCCAGCAGTCCCCGGGGGGAAGGCGGAAACTATGGCTACACCTTC.

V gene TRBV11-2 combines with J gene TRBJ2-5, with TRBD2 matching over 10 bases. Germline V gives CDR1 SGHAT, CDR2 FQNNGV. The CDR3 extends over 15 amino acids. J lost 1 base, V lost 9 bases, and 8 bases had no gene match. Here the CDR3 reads CASAQAGGPQETQYF. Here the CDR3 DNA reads TGTGCCAGTGCCCAAGCGGGAGGGCCCCAAGAGACCCAGTACTTC.

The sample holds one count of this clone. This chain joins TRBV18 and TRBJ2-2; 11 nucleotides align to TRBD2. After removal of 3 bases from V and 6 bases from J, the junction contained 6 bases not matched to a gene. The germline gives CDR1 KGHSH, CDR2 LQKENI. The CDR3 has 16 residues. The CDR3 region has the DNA TGTGCCAGCTCACCGACGGGACTAGCGGCGCCCGGGGAGCTGTTTTTT. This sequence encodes CASSPTGLAAPGELFF.